This TCR beta chain originates from a study of PD-L1 blockade in urothelial cancer. Whole-study context: About 85% of the roughly 29 patients comprised males who had bladder-origin urothelial cancer.

Germline CDR1 is LNHDA and CDR2 is SQIVND (reference sequence). The CDR3 spans 13 residues. Trimming left V 10 bases short and J 0 bases short, with 10 bases between. Time point specified: peripheral blood 6 weeks after treatment start. Produced via immunoSEQ multiplex PCR; TCRdb's table is partial and in-frame only. This sample has roughly 51,000 clones, with 70% to 90% found just once. Sequenced here: PBMCs, sampled around atezolizumab (anti-PD-L1) treatment. This clonotype originated in a man in his forties or fifties with urothelial cancer. The V gene is TRBV19, the J gene TRBJ1-3; D gene unclear. DNA of the CDR3: TGTGCCACCTCCGCGAGCTCTGGAAACACCATATATTTT. It translates to CATSASSGNTIYF.